The 21 T cell receptor beta chains below come from one sample, sequenced in a study of identical twins. TCRdb independently ran MiXCR on the 5' RACE reads; one entry per CDR3 protein. The table has about 520,000 distinct CDR3 sequences, about 20% seen once. These data were also reused for a study on T cells expressing NK-cell markers.

Sample: CD4+ T cells sorted from blood. These receptors originate from a woman aged 18-29 years in good health.

The chain is built from TRBV27 and TRBJ2-1, with D perhaps TRBD2 (6 bases). Germline CDR1 reads MNHEY; CDR2 reads SMNVEV (reference sequence). The germline V and J ends were trimmed by 6 bases and 6 bases, with 12 bases remaining between them. The CDR3 is 13 amino acids. Here the CDR3 DNA reads TGTGCCAGCAGCCGCGGGACCCTCAATGAGCAGTTCTTC. This translates into CASSRGTLNEQFF.

This chain uses TRBV7-3 with TRBJ1-3; D not certain. The V end lost 5 bases, the J end lost 1 base, and 9 bases lay between the germline ends. The CDR3 consists of 14 residues. CDR1 SGHTA and CDR2 FQGTGA come from the germline V gene. DNA for the CDR3: TGTGCCAGCAGCCCCGCAAAGTCTGGAAACACCATATATTTT. It encodes CASSPAKSGNTIYF. The complete variable domain, with remaining parts taken from reference TRBV7-3 and TRBJ1-3, reads GAGVSQTPSNKVTEKGKYVELRCDPISGHTALYWYRQSLGQGPEFLIYFQGTGAADDSGLPNDRFFAVRPEGSVSTLKIQRTERGDSAVYLCASSPAKSGNTIYFGEGSWLTVV.

This clonotype was seen ten or more times. The chain couples TRBV5-1 to TRBJ2-1; D gene ambiguous. The CDR3 extends over 17 amino acids. Trimming took off 0 bases at V and 4 bases at J, with 17 bases between the two ends. Germline V CDR1 and CDR2: SGHRS, YFSETQ. The CDR3 protein is CASSLALLTSSYNEQFF. The CDR3 nucleotides are TGCGCCAGCAGCTTGGCGTTACTCACAAGTTCATACAATGAGCAGTTCTTC. The entire variable domain, with the rest obtained from reference TRBV5-1 and TRBJ2-1, is as follows: KAGVTQTPRYLIKTRGQQVTLSCSPISGHRSVSWYQQTPGQGLQFLFEYFSETQRNKGNFPGRFSGRQFSNSRSEMNVSTLELGDSALYLCASSLALLTSSYNEQFFGPGTRLTVL.

This clonotype occurred a few times. The chain is built from TRBV20-1 and TRBJ2-3, with 11 bases matching TRBD2. V shed 3 bases, J shed 2 bases, and the junction held 7 bases outside the gene matches. The germline gives CDR1 DFQATT, CDR2 SNEGSKA (reference sequence). The CDR3 has 16 residues. CDR3 in DNA: TGCAGTGCTAGTGCCCCGACTAGCGGGACCACAGATACGCAGTATTTT. It encodes CSASAPTSGTTDTQYF.

This chain uses TRBV5-1 with TRBJ2-2; D is undetermined. V lost 0 bases and J 0 bases, leaving 6 bases between the germline ends. The CDR3 has 15 amino acids. Germline assignment: CDR1 SGHRS and CDR2 YFSETQ. The CDR3 nucleotides read TGCGCCAGCAGCTTGGAACGGGCGAACACCGGGGAGCTGTTTTTT. Protein: CASSLERANTGELFF.

This chain joins TRBV27 and TRBJ2-1, with 7 bases lining up with TRBD2. CDR1 is MNHEY and CDR2 is SMNVEV in the germline V gene (reference sequence). The CDR3 runs 14 residues. The V and J ends lost 5 bases and 2 bases, in that order; junction bases with no gene match: 3. CDR3: CASSQAGPYNEQFF. In DNA form, the CDR3 reads TGTGCCAGCAGTCAAGCGGGACCCTACAATGAGCAGTTCTTC.

This clonotype was detected only a few times. Here the CDR3 DNA reads TGCAGTGCTAGAGATCGAGCGGGGGGCCAAGAGACCCAGTACTTC. Its translation is CSARDRAGGQETQYF. The chain links TRBV20-1 to TRBJ2-5, with TRBD2 matching 9 bases. The V and J ends lost 0 bases and 1 base, in that order; junction bases with no gene match: 3. The CDR3 has 15 residues. Per germline, CDR1 DFQATT and CDR2 SNEGSKA (reference sequence).

V gene TRBV27 combines with J gene TRBJ2-3, with D tentatively TRBD1 (5 bases). With 3 bases removed from V and 5 bases from J, the gap between germline ends came to 9 bases. CDR3 length: 13 residues. The germline V gene encodes CDR1 MNHEY and CDR2 SMNVEV (reference sequence). The CDR3 loop is CASSFRVEDTQYF. CDR3 bases: TGTGCCAGCAGTTTCAGGGTTGAAGATACGCAGTATTTT.

The CDR3 sequence: CSGLRDSNTEAFF. The DNA for the CDR3 is TGCAGTGGTTTGAGAGATTCGAACACTGAAGCTTTCTTT. The chain combines TRBV20-1 with TRBJ1-1; D call uncertain. The CDR3 is 13 amino acids. Germline loops: CDR1 DFQATT, CDR2 SNEGSKA (reference sequence). Trimming cost V 7 bases and J 1 base, with 13 bases left between them.

V usage is TRBV25-1 and J usage is TRBJ1-4, with D maybe TRBD1 (5 bases). The CDR3 extends over 16 amino acids. Per the germline V gene, CDR1 is MGHDK and CDR2 is SYGVNS. The germline V and J ends were trimmed by 5 bases and 6 bases, with 19 bases remaining between them. This chain's CDR3 is CASSPSQVLADEKLFF. The CDR3 DNA reads TGTGCCAGCAGTCCCTCACAGGTTCTCGCTGATGAAAAACTGTTTTTT. Full variable domain (rest looked up from reference TRBV25-1 and TRBJ1-4): EADIYQTPRYLVIGTGKKITLECSQTMGHDKMYWYQQDPGMELHLIHYSYGVNSTEKGDLSSESTVSRIRTEHFPLTLESARPSHTSQYLCASSPSQVLADEKLFFGSGTQLSVL.

This clonotype was counted only a few times. V usage is TRBV7-9 and J usage is TRBJ1-2, with D possibly matching TRBD1 (6 bases). Between the trimmed V and J ends, which lost 4 bases and 6 bases, there was a span of 18 bases. Germline assignment: CDR1 SEHNR and CDR2 FQNEAQ (reference sequence). This CDR3 comprises 15 residues. CDR3 nucleotide sequence: TGTGCCAGCAGCTACACAGGGTGGGACGGGGATGGCTACACCTTC. Translation gives CASSYTGWDGDGYTF.

The rearrangement joins TRBV24-1 to TRBJ2-2, with 7 bases that match TRBD2. The CDR3 spans 16 residues. J gave up 1 base and V 3 bases, and 4 bases lay outside the gene matches. Looked up from germline, CDR1 is KGHDR and CDR2 is SFDVKD. CDR3 protein: CATSDTSGGNTGELFF. DNA for the CDR3: TGTGCCACCAGTGATACCTCGGGAGGGAACACCGGGGAGCTGTTTTTT.

This clonotype was seen only once. The rearrangement links TRBV5-1 to TRBJ2-6; unclear D gene. The CDR3 loop spans 15 amino acids. V was shortened by 0 bases and J by 2 bases, with 6 bases between the two germline ends. The V gene's germline CDR1 is SGHRS and CDR2 YFSETQ. CDR3 bases: TGCGCCAGCAGCTTGGCGGATACTGGGGCCAACGTCCTGACTTTC. Translating gives CASSLADTGANVLTF.

J is TRBJ2-1 and V is TRBV2, with D unresolved. The CDR3 extends over 12 amino acids. Germline V CDR1 and CDR2: SNHLY, FYNNEI. The V gene lost 4 bases and the J gene lost 8 bases, with 9 bases spanning the gap. CDR3 DNA sequence: TGTGCCAGCAGTGTCGTCAGTTATGAGCAGTTCTTC. Protein: CASSVVSYEQFF.

Note on this clonotype: A read error is possible here, since a much larger clone lies one base away. The chain uses TRBV20-1 and TRBJ2-7, with no clear D. V shed 3 bases and J shed 4 bases, with 4 bases lying between them. This CDR3 is built from 10 residues. CDR1 and CDR2 from the germline V gene are DFQATT and SNEGSKA (reference sequence). CDR3 residues: CSASAYEQYF. The CDR3 DNA follows: TGCAGTGCTAGCGCTTACGAGCAGTACTTC.

This clonotype came up a few times. The chain employs TRBV6-5 and TRBJ2-3; D tentatively fits TRBD1 or TRBD2 (6 bases each). The CDR3 is 15 residues long. Trimming removed 1 base from V and 5 bases from J, with 13 bases in between. Germline assignment: CDR1 MNHEY and CDR2 SVGAGI. CDR3 loop: CASSYYGGGGDTQYF. The CDR3 bases are TGTGCCAGCAGTTACTACGGCGGAGGGGGAGATACGCAGTATTTT.

The chain recombines TRBV20-1 with TRBJ2-7; 8 bases line up with TRBD1. J gave up 8 bases and V 2 bases, and 11 bases lay outside the gene matches. The CDR3 is 14 amino acids. CDR1 and CDR2 (germline): DFQATT, SNEGSKA (reference sequence). CDR3 sequence (DNA): TGCAGTGCTAGATCCGCGGACAGGGAAAGTAAGCAGTACTTC. This translates into CSARSADRESKQYF.

In its sample, this clonotype was seen a few times. The genes are TRBV5-8 and TRBJ2-7; 8 bases map to TRBD1. This CDR3 contains 15 residues. Germline CDR1 and CDR2: SGHTS and YDEGEE. After removal of 0 bases from V and 3 bases from J, the junction contained 5 bases not matched to a gene. In DNA form, the CDR3 reads TGTGCCAGCAGCTTGGTATCACAGGGGGGCTACGAGCAGTACTTC. This sequence encodes CASSLVSQGGYEQYF.

The rearrangement links TRBV24-1 to TRBJ2-1; TRBD2 matches 11 bases. Per the germline V gene, CDR1 is KGHDR and CDR2 is SFDVKD. The CDR3 totals 17 residues. Germline trimming cut 3 bases from V and 3 bases from J; bases unmatched to any gene: 6. The CDR3 loop is CATSDGAGTSGYNEQFF. The DNA of the CDR3 is TGTGCCACCAGTGATGGGGCCGGGACTAGCGGCTACAATGAGCAGTTCTTC.

This clonotype was picked up many times. CDR3 region: CASSGTIRYEQYF. Written as DNA, the CDR3 is TGTGCCAGCAGCGGTACGATCAGATACGAGCAGTACTTC. This rearrangement joins TRBV25-1 to TRBJ2-7, with no clear D. Between the trimmed V and J ends, which lost 6 bases and 4 bases, there was a span of 13 bases. The CDR3 consists of 13 residues. Germline CDR1 and CDR2: MGHDK and SYGVNS.

V usage is TRBV5-5 and J usage is TRBJ1-5; D is unclear. V lost 1 base and J lost 6, with 11 bases in between. Germline V gene data show CDR1 as SGHKS and CDR2 as YYEKEE (reference sequence). The CDR3 totals 14 residues. The CDR3 coding sequence is TGTGCCAGCAGCTTGAGTCCCGGCCCTCAGCCCCAGCATTTT. Translating it yields CASSLSPGPQPQHF.